A single sample gave rise to the 15 T cell receptor beta chains below, sequenced in a study of cytomegalovirus exposure and HLA in healthy donors. With 60 Vbeta and 13 Jbeta primers, the PCR was carried out. Sequencing used immunoSEQ multiplex PCR; TCRdb keeps in-frame clones, though not all of them. The sample consists of about 220,000 clones, about 80% of them appearing once. Sequenced sample: PBMCs. The receptors stem from a man younger than 30 in good health and CMV-seronegative.

This clone came up a few times. The chain employs TRBV18 and TRBJ1-5, with a possible D match to TRBD1 (6 bases). Per the germline V gene, CDR1 is KGHSH and CDR2 is LQKENI. The V gene lost 2 bases and the J gene lost 2 bases, with 7 bases spanning the gap. CDR3 length equals 14 residues. CDR3 protein: CASSPNRGNQPQHF. CDR3 nucleotides: TGTGCCAGCTCACCAAACAGGGGCAATCAGCCCCAGCATTTT.

The genes are TRBV10-3 and TRBJ1-5, with a weak D call TRBD1 (6 bases). Trimming shortened V by 7 bases and J by 3 bases, and 10 bases separated the two germline ends. This CDR3 has 13 amino acids. CDR1 and CDR2 from the germline V gene are ENHRY and SYGVKD. Written as DNA, the CDR3 is TGTGCCATCACCGGACAGTACAATCAGCCCCAGCATTTT. Its translation: CAITGQYNQPQHF.

This rearrangement joins TRBV5-1 to TRBJ2-7; D perhaps matches TRBD2 (6 bases). The CDR3 has 14 amino acids. The germline gives CDR1 SGHRS, CDR2 YFSETQ. V lost 3 bases to trimming and J lost 2 bases, with 12 bases between them. CDR3 sequence: CASSYRGSAYEQYF. CDR3 DNA: TGCGCCAGCAGCTACCGGGGGTCCGCCTACGAGCAGTACTTC. Combining the CDR3 with reference TRBV5-1 and TRBJ2-7 gives the whole variable domain KAGVTQTPRYLIKTRGQQVTLSCSPISGHRSVSWYQQTPGQGLQFLFEYFSETQRNKGNFPGRFSGRQFSNSRSEMNVSTLELGDSALYLCASSYRGSAYEQYFGPGTRLTVT.

The rearrangement links TRBV11-2 to TRBJ2-1, with 9 bases matching TRBD2. This CDR3 comprises 15 residues. CDR1 is SGHAT and CDR2 is FQNNGV in the germline V gene. V dropped 5 bases and J dropped 3; count of bases not matched to a gene: 5. CDR3 sequence: CASSVTSGFYNEQFF. The CDR3 DNA is TGTGCCAGCAGCGTGACTAGCGGATTCTACAATGAGCAGTTCTTC.

This chain uses TRBV28 with TRBJ1-4; TRBD1 is a possible D gene (5 bases). Trimming pared 6 bases from V and 8 bases from J, leaving 19 bases between. The CDR3 contains 15 residues. Germline V gives CDR1 MDHEN, CDR2 SYDVKM. CDR3 amino acids: CASSLPGAGEEKLFF. Written as DNA, the CDR3 is TGTGCCAGCAGCTTGCCCGGGGCGGGGGAGGAAAAACTGTTTTTT.

V and J are TRBV27 and TRBJ1-1; D perhaps matches TRBD1 (6 bases). The V gene lost 1 base and the J gene lost 3 bases, with 15 bases spanning the gap. The germline CDR1 and CDR2 sequences are MNHEY and SMNVEV (reference sequence). The CDR3 loop spans 16 amino acids. The CDR3 region is CASSLWGGPRDTEAFF. Written as DNA, the CDR3 is TGTGCCAGCAGTTTATGGGGGGGGCCTAGGGACACTGAAGCTTTCTTT.

The chain couples TRBV28 to TRBJ1-5, with TRBD1 matching 8 bases. Looked up from germline, CDR1 is MDHEN and CDR2 is SYDVKM. There are 15 residues in the CDR3. With V trimmed by 6 bases and J by 2 bases, 6 bases remained unmatched. The CDR3 sequence: CASRIQGGGNQPQHF. CDR3 bases: TGTGCCAGCAGGATACAGGGGGGAGGCAATCAGCCCCAGCATTTT.

The chain recombines TRBV10-1 with TRBJ1-4, with 8 nucleotides matching TRBD1. CDR3 length: 14 amino acids. Germline CDR1 and CDR2: WNHNN and SYGVQD (reference sequence). Trimming took 5 bases from V and 5 from J; bases not matched to a gene: 4. This CDR3 is CASSNRGENEKLFF. Written as DNA, the CDR3 is TGCGCCAGCAGTAACAGGGGGGAGAATGAAAAACTGTTTTTT.

The chain has TRBV7-2 and TRBJ2-7; a weak D match, TRBD2 (5 bases). The germline gives CDR1 SGHTA, CDR2 FQGNSA. Trimming pared 5 bases from V and 4 bases from J, leaving 9 bases between. The CDR3 spans 12 residues. This chain's CDR3 is CASSAPGYEQYF. The CDR3 bases are TGTGCCAGCAGCGCCCCGGGGTACGAGCAGTACTTC.

The table lists this clone with a few counts. The gene calls are TRBV5-1 and TRBJ1-2; possible D gene TRBD1, 5 bases. The CDR3 is 12 amino acids. With 0 bases removed from V and 6 bases from J, the gap between germline ends came to 6 bases. Germline CDR1 SGHRS, CDR2 YFSETQ. CDR3 DNA: TGCGCCAGCAGCTTGGAGGGGCATGGCTACACCTTC. The encoded protein is CASSLEGHGYTF.

This clone was seen more than once but under ten times. This chain links TRBV5-4 with TRBJ1-2, with TRBD1 matching over 7 bases. The CDR3 totals 14 residues. The germline gives CDR1 SGHNT, CDR2 YYREEE (reference sequence). Trimming removed 4 bases from V and 4 bases from J; junction bases left unmatched: 7. CDR3 residues: CASSAGQQLYGYTF. DNA of the CDR3: TGTGCCAGCAGCGCGGGACAGCAGCTCTATGGCTACACCTTC.

The genes are TRBV18 and TRBJ2-5; D unresolved. V shed 5 bases and J shed 2 bases, with 9 bases lying between them. Per germline, CDR1 KGHSH and CDR2 LQKENI. The CDR3 has 13 amino acids. The CDR3 DNA is TGTGCCAGCTCATCCGGGTCACAAGAGACCCAGTACTTC. Translated, it gives CASSSGSQETQYF.

The chain combines TRBV4-1 with TRBJ2-1, with TRBD2 matching 9 bases. The V gene's germline CDR1 is MGHRA and CDR2 YSYEKL. The CDR3 has 20 residues. The junction had 17 bases not matched to a gene; V was cut back by 1 base and J by 4 bases. In DNA form, the CDR3 reads TGCGCCAGCAGCCAAGTCGCGGGGCTAGCGGGGCGGGGAATTTACAATGAGCAGTTCTTC. Its protein is CASSQVAGLAGRGIYNEQFF.

This rearrangement joins TRBV30 to TRBJ1-5; D unclear. The germline V and J ends were trimmed by 4 bases and 1 base, with 8 bases remaining between them. Germline values: CDR1 GTSNPN, CDR2 SVGIG (reference sequence). The CDR3 is 13 amino acids. CDR3 loop: CAWNSFSNQPQHF. CDR3 bases: TGTGCCTGGAACAGTTTCAGCAATCAGCCCCAGCATTTT.

The J gene is TRBJ2-3, the V gene TRBV5-4, with 12 nucleotides matching TRBD2. The ends lost 4 bases at V and 8 bases at J; junction bases unmatched: 8. The CDR3 is 15 amino acids. Germline CDR1 SGHNT, CDR2 YYREEE (reference sequence). The CDR3 DNA is TGTGCCAGCAGCCCTAGACTAGCGGGAGTAGGTACGCAGTATTTT. It specifies CASSPRLAGVGTQYF.